A single sample gave rise to the 21 T cell receptor beta chains below, sequenced in a study of STAT5B mutations in CD4+ large granular lymphocyte leukemia. Libraries were prepared by immunoSEQ multiplex PCR; TCRdb keeps only in-frame clonotypes and omits some of them. The table records approximately 20,000 clones, approximately 84% of them present only once. Sequences were obtained from CD4+ T cells from blood buffy coats. All receptors derive from a human donor in good health.

Comments on this clone: The same CDR3 is also encoded by other DNA sequences in this sample. The gene calls are TRBV14 and TRBJ2-5; maybe TRBD1 (6 bases). CDR1 and CDR2 from the germline V gene are SGHDN and FVKESK. Trimming took off 3 bases at V and 5 bases at J, with 13 bases between the two ends. This CDR3 region has 14 residues. The CDR3 sequence is CASSQGARSETQYF. The CDR3, as DNA: TGTGCCAGCAGCCAGGGGGCGCGATCGGAGACCCAGTACTTC.

The V and J genes are TRBV29-1 and TRBJ1-2; 10 bases match TRBD1. The germline CDR1 and CDR2 sequences are SQVTM and ANQGSEA. This CDR3 contains 14 residues. The junction had 4 bases not matched to a gene; V was cut back by 6 bases and J by 0 bases. In DNA form, the CDR3 reads TGCAGCGTGCGGGACAGGGGACCTAACTATGGCTACACCTTC. This sequence encodes CSVRDRGPNYGYTF.

The chain couples TRBV2 to TRBJ1-5, with 8 bases fitting TRBD1. V gave up 9 bases and J gave up 1 base; unmatched junction bases: 8. The CDR3 length is 15 residues. From germline, CDR1 is SNHLY and CDR2 FYNNEI. As DNA, the CDR3 is TGTGCCAGTGGACAGGGTACGAGGAGCAATCAGCCCCAGCATTTT. It translates to CASGQGTRSNQPQHF.

This chain uses TRBV14 with TRBJ2-2; the match to TRBD1 covers 8 bases. In germline, CDR1 is SGHDN, CDR2 FVKESK. V dropped 4 bases and J dropped 1; count of bases not matched to a gene: 5. The CDR3 extends over 16 amino acids. The CDR3 region is CASSPTGTGNTGELFF. The CDR3 DNA is TGTGCCAGCAGCCCGACCGGGACAGGGAACACCGGGGAGCTGTTTTTT. The full variable domain, in which reference TRBV14 and TRBJ2-2 provide the parts outside the CDR3, is EAGVTQFPSHSVIEKGQTVTLRCDPISGHDNLYWYRRVMGKEIKFLLHFVKESKQDESGMPNNRFLAERTGGTYSTLKVQPAELEDSGVYFCASSPTGTGNTGELFFGEGSRLTVL.

As to this clone: The sample carries other DNA sequences with the same CDR3. CDR3 protein: CASSPGTDYGYTF. The CDR3 coding sequence is TGTGCCAGCTCACCAGGTACAGACTATGGCTACACCTTC. The chain recombines TRBV18 with TRBJ1-2; D gene ambiguous. In germline, CDR1 is KGHSH, CDR2 LQKENI. V lost 2 bases and J lost 3, with 7 bases in between. CDR3 length: 13 amino acids.

The chain recombines TRBV19 with TRBJ1-2, with TRBD1 as a possible D gene (6 bases). CDR1 LNHDA and CDR2 SQIVND come from the germline V gene (reference sequence). The CDR3 extends over 15 amino acids. V was pared by 4 bases and J by 0 bases, with 12 bases between. The CDR3 region has the DNA TGTGCCAGTAGTACCCGGACAGAAACTAACTATGGCTACACCTTC. Its protein product is CASSTRTETNYGYTF.

V and J are TRBV5-4 and TRBJ2-7, with D tentatively TRBD2 (6 bases). CDR1 is SGHNT and CDR2 is YYREEE in the germline V gene (reference sequence). V was pared by 4 bases and J by 3 bases, with 14 bases between. CDR3 size: 14 residues. CDR3 loop: CASSTPGLNYEQYF. As DNA, the CDR3 is TGTGCCAGCAGCACTCCGGGACTGAACTACGAGCAGTACTTC.

The V gene is TRBV21-1, the J gene TRBJ2-7; the listed D gene, TRBD1, was not tested against the DNA. TRBV21-1 is deemed a pseudogene. The CDR3 contains 15 residues. The CDR3 is CASSTRTGRTWEQYF. As DNA, the CDR3 is TGTGCCAGCAGCACCCGGACAGGGCGGACTTGGGAGCAGTACTTC.

This chain joins TRBV19 and TRBJ1-1; 7 bases fit TRBD1. This CDR3 is 14 amino acids long. The germline CDR1 and CDR2 sequences are LNHDA and SQIVND (reference sequence). The V and J ends lost 5 bases and 9 bases, in that order; junction bases with no gene match: 12. The CDR3 DNA follows: TGTGCCAGTAGTTCTCAGGGGGTGCCTCTGCAAGCTTTCTTT. It codes for CASSSQGVPLQAFF.

This clone was seen only once. This chain connects TRBV29-1 to TRBJ2-7; perhaps TRBD2 as D (6 bases). CDR3 length equals 12 residues. Germline CDR1 SQVTM, CDR2 ANQGSEA. The germline V and J ends were trimmed by 3 bases and 6 bases, with 12 bases remaining between them. CDR3 nucleotide sequence: TGCAGCGTTGAGGAGGGGAAAGGCGAGCAGTACTTC. Translated: CSVEEGKGEQYF.

This clone was observed a few times. The V call is TRBV9, the J call TRBJ1-5; TRBD1 might be the D (5 bases). The V gene lost 2 bases and the J gene lost 3 bases, with 9 bases spanning the gap. CDR1 SGDLS and CDR2 YYNGEE come from the germline V gene. The CDR3 is 14 amino acids. CDR3 sequence (DNA): TGTGCCAGCAGCGTCGGGACTTACAATCAGCCCCAGCATTTT. It specifies CASSVGTYNQPQHF.

This sequence joins TRBV5-4 and TRBJ2-2; no firm D call. The length of the CDR3 is 13 residues. Germline-derived CDR1 and CDR2 are SGHNT and YYREEE (reference sequence). The V and J ends lost 4 bases and 4 bases respectively, with 8 bases between them. The CDR3 spells CASSLRFTGELFF. CDR3 nucleotides: TGTGCCAGCAGCCTGAGGTTCACCGGGGAGCTGTTTTTT.

The rearrangement links TRBV2 to TRBJ2-7; perhaps TRBD1 as D (7 bases). Trimming removed 1 base at V and 3 bases at J, with 10 bases between. The CDR3 has 14 amino acids. Germline lookup yields CDR1 SNHLY and CDR2 FYNNEI. The CDR3, as DNA: TGTGCCAGCAGTGAAGGCCAGGGGGGCTACGAGCAGTACTTC. Its protein product is CASSEGQGGYEQYF.

The chain couples TRBV6-5 to TRBJ1-2, with D perhaps matching TRBD1 (5 bases). The V gene lost 6 bases and the J gene lost 6 bases, with 20 bases spanning the gap. The CDR3 is 15 residues long. CDR1 MNHEY and CDR2 SVGAGI come from the germline V gene. For the CDR3, the DNA is TGTGCCAGCAGCTCCCCGGGGGGGGGAAGGGATGGCTACACCTTC. Translated: CASSSPGGGRDGYTF.

CDR3 sequence reads: CASSPSYGIGNQPQHF. The CDR3 region has the DNA TGTGCCAGCAGCCCCAGTTACGGGATTGGCAATCAGCCCCAGCATTTT. V usage is TRBV7-2 and J usage is TRBJ1-5; D is uncertain. This CDR3 spans 16 amino acids. Germline lookup yields CDR1 SGHTA and CDR2 FQGNSA. V lost 5 bases to trimming and J lost 2 bases, with 16 bases between them.

The chain joins TRBV30 to TRBJ2-5; D is perhaps TRBD2 (5 bases). Germline CDR1 GTSNPN, CDR2 SVGIG (reference sequence). The CDR3 is 15 amino acids. V was shortened by 4 bases and J by 5 bases, with 20 bases between the two germline ends. DNA for the CDR3: TGTGCCTGGACCCCCAGCGCGCGAGGGTGGGAGACCCAGTACTTC. Protein product: CAWTPSARGWETQYF.

The CDR3 is CASSLGRRANTNYGYTF. CDR3 DNA sequence: TGTGCCAGCAGCTTAGGGAGGCGGGCCAATACTAACTATGGCTACACCTTC. The gene calls are TRBV7-8 and TRBJ1-2; D unresolved. Germline loops: CDR1 SGHVS, CDR2 FQNEAQ. The CDR3 totals 17 residues. Trimming removed 1 base from V and 0 bases from J, with 15 bases in between. Based on the CDR3 plus reference TRBV7-8 and TRBJ1-2, the full variable domain is GAGVSQSPRYKVAKRGQDVALRCDPISGHVSLFWYQQALGQGPEFLTYFQNEAQLDKSGLPSDRFFAERPEGSVSTLKIQRTQQEDSAVYLCASSLGRRANTNYGYTFGSGTRLTVV.

The rearrangement joins TRBV7-9 to TRBJ2-5; TRBD2 agrees at 10 bases. Germline V lookup: CDR1 SEHNR, CDR2 FQNEAQ (reference sequence). V shed 2 bases and J 5 bases; nucleotides not matched to a gene: 5. This CDR3 contains 15 residues. CDR3 DNA: TGTGCCAGCAGCTTATACCTAGCGGGAGTGGAGACCCAGTACTTC. The encoded protein is CASSLYLAGVETQYF. Filled out from reference TRBV7-9 and TRBJ2-5, the complete variable domain reads DTGVSQNPRHKITKRGQNVTFRCDPISEHNRLYWYRQTLGQGPEFLTYFQNEAQLEKSRLLSDRFSAERPKGSFSTLEIQRTEQGDSAMYLCASSLYLAGVETQYFGPGTRLLVL.

V gene TRBV7-8 combines with J gene TRBJ2-1; the D is unclear. Germline CDR1 reads SGHVS; CDR2 reads FQNEAQ. Trimming took off 5 bases at V and 7 bases at J, with 18 bases between the two ends. This CDR3 region has 15 residues. CDR3 DNA sequence: TGTGCCAGCAGCCCCCGGGCCAGAAGCTGGAATGAGCAGTTCTTC. It translates to CASSPRARSWNEQFF.

This chain links TRBV5-6 with TRBJ2-3; 9 bases map to TRBD1. With V trimmed by 4 bases and J by 4 bases, 7 bases remained unmatched. CDR1 is SGHDT and CDR2 is YYEEEE in the germline V gene. The CDR3 totals 15 residues. CDR3: CASSTTGGRADTQYF. The DNA for the CDR3 is TGTGCCAGCAGCACCACAGGGGGCAGGGCAGATACGCAGTATTTT.

V usage is TRBV2 and J usage is TRBJ1-1, with TRBD1 matching over 7 bases. Unmatched junction bases numbered 9, after V lost 7 bases and J lost 4 bases. Germline CDR1 is SNHLY and CDR2 is FYNNEI. The CDR3 length is 14 residues. CDR3 sequence: CASTFRGSSTEAFF. The CDR3 region has the DNA TGTGCCAGCACATTCAGGGGGAGCAGCACTGAAGCTTTCTTT.